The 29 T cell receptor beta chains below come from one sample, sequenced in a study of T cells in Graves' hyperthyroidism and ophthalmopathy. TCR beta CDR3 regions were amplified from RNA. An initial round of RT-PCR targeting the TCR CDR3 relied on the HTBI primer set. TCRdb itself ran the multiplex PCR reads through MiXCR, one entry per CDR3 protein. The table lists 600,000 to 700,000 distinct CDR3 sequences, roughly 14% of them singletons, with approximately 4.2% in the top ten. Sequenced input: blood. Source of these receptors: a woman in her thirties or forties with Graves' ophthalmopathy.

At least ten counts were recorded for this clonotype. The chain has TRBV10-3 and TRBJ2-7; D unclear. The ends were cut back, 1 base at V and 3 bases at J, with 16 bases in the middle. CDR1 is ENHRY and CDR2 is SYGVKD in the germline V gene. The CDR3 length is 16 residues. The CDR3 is CAISEYYEKGSYEQYF. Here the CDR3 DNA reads TGTGCCATCAGTGAGTACTATGAGAAGGGCAGCTACGAGCAGTACTTC.

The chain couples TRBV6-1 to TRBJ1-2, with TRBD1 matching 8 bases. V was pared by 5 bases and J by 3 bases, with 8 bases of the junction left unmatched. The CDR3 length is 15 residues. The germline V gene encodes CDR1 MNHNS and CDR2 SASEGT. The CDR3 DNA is TGTGCCAGCAGTCGGGACAGGCCTACCCACTATGGCTACACCTTC. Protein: CASSRDRPTHYGYTF.

DNA for the CDR3: TGTGCCATCAGCTTAACCGGGAGGTCGGGGAGCTACGAGCAGTACTTC. Amino acids: CAISLTGRSGSYEQYF. V usage is TRBV10-3 and J usage is TRBJ2-7; 7 positions agree with TRBD2. J lost 3 bases, V lost 6 bases, and 14 bases had no gene match. The CDR3 totals 16 residues. Germline-derived CDR1 and CDR2 are ENHRY and SYGVKD.

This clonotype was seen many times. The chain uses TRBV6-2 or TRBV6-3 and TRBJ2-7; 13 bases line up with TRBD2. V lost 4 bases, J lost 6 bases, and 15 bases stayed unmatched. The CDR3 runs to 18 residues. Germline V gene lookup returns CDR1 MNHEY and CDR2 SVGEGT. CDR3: CASSFSGLPGLAGPEQYF. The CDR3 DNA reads TGTGCCAGCAGTTTCTCGGGACTTCCGGGACTAGCGGGACCCGAGCAGTACTTC.

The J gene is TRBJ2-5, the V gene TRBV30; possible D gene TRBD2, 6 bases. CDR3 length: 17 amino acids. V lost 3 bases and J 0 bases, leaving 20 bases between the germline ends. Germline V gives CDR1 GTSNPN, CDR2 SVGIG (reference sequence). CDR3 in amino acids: CAWSSPVLAHNQETQYF. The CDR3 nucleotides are TGTGCCTGGAGCTCGCCTGTACTAGCCCATAACCAAGAGACCCAGTACTTC. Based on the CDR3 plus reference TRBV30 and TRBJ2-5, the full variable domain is SQTIHQWPATLVQPVGSPLSLECTVEGTSNPNLYWYRQAAGRGLQLLFYSVGIGQISSEVPQNLSASRPQDRQFILSSKKLLLSDSGFYLCAWSSPVLAHNQETQYFGPGTRLLVL.

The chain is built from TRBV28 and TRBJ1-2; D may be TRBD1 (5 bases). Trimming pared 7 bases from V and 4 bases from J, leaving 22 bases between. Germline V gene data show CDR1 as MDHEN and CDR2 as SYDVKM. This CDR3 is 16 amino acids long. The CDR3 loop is CASTHYQRGMGYGYTF. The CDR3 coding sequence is TGTGCCAGCACCCACTACCAAAGGGGAATGGGCTATGGCTACACCTTC.

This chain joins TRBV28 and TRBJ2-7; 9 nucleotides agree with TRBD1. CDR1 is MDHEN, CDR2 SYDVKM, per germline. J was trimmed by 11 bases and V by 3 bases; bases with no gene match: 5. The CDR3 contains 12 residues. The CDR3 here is CASSLGDRDKYF. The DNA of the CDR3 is TGTGCCAGCAGTTTGGGGGACAGGGATAAGTACTTC.

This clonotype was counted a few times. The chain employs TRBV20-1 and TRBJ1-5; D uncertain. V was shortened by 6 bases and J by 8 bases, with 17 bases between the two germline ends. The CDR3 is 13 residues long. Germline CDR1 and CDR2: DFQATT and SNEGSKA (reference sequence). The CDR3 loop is CSARDSPGKPQHF. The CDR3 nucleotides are TGCAGTGCCCGGGATAGTCCAGGAAAGCCCCAGCATTTT.

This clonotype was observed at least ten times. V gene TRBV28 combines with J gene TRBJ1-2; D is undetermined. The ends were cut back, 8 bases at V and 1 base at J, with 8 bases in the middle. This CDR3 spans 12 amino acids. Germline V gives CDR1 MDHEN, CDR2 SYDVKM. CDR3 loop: CASGRLNYGYTF. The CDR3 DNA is TGTGCCAGCGGCAGACTTAACTATGGCTACACCTTC.

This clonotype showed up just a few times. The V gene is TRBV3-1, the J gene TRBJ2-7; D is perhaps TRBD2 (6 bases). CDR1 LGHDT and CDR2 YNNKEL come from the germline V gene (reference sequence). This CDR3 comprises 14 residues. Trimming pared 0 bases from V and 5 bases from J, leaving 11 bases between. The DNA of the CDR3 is TGTGCCAGCAGCCAAGACGTGGTAGCGGACGAGCAGTACTTC. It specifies CASSQDVVADEQYF.

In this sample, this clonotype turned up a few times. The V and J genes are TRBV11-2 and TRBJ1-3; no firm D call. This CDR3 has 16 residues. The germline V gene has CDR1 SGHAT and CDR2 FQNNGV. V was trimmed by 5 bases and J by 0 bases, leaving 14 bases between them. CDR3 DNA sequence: TGTGCCAGCAGCCCCAGAGTCGGAGACTCTGGAAACACCATATATTTT. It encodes CASSPRVGDSGNTIYF. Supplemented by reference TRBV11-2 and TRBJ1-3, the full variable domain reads EAGVAQSPRYKIIEKRQSVAFWCNPISGHATLYWYQQILGQGPKLLIQFQNNGVVDDSQLPKDRFSAERLKGVDSTLKIQPAKLEDSAVYLCASSPRVGDSGNTIYFGEGSWLTVV.

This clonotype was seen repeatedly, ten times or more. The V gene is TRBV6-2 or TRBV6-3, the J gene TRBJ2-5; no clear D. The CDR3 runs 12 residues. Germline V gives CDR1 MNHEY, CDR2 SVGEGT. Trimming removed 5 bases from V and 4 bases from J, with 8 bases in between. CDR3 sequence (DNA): TGTGCCAGCAGTCACCCGGGAGAGACCCAGTACTTC. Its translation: CASSHPGETQYF.

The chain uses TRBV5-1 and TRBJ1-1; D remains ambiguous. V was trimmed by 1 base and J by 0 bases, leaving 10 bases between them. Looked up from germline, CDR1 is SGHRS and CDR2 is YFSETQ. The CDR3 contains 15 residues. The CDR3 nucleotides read TGCGCCAGCAGCTTGTACGGACCCATGAACACTGAAGCTTTCTTT. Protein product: CASSLYGPMNTEAFF.

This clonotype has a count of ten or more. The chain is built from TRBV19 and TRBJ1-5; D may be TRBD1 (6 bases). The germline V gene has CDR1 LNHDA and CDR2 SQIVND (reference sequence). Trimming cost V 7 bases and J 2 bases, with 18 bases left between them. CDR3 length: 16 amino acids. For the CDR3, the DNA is TGTGCCAGTACTCCCCCTGGGCAGGGGCGCAATCAGCCCCAGCATTTT. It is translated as CASTPPGQGRNQPQHF. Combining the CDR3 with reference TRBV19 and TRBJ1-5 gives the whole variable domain DGGITQSPKYLFRKEGQNVTLSCEQNLNHDAMYWYRQDPGQGLRLIYYSQIVNDFQKGDIAEGYSVSREKKESFPLTVTSAQKNPTAFYLCASTPPGQGRNQPQHFGDGTRLSIL.

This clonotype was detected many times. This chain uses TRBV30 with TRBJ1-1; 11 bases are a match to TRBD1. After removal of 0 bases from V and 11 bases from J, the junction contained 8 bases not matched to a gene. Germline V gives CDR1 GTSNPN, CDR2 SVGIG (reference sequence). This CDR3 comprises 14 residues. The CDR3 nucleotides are TGTGCCTGGAGTGTGAGTGGACAGGGGGCGCGGGCTTTCTTT. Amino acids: CAWSVSGQGARAFF.

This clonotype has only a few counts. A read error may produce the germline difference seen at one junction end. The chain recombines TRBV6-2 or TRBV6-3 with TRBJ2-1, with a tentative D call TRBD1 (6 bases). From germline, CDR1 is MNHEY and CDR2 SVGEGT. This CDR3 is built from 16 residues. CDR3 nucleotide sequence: TGTGCCGGCAGTGCGGCGGGCAGGGGCAAAGGGGGTGAGCAGTTCTTC. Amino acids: CAGSAAGRGKGGEQFF.

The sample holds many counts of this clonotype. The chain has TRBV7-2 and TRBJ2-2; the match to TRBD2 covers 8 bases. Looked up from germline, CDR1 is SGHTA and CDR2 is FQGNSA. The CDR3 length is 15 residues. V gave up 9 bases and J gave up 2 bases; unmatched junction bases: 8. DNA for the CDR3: TGTGCCAGGCCGCCGACTAGCGCCAACACCGGGGAGCTGTTTTTT. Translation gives CARPPTSANTGELFF.

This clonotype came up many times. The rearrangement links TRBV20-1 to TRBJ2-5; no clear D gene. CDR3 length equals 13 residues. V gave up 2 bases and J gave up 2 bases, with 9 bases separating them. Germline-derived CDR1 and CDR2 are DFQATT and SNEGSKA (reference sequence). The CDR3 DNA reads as TGCAGTGCTAGAAAGGGATCGCAAGAGACCCAGTACTTC. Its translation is CSARKGSQETQYF.

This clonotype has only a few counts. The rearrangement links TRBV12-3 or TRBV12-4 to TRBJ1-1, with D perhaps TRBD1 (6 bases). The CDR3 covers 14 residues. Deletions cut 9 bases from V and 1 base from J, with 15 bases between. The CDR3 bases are TGTGCCAGGATGACTCCGGGACAGAACACTGAAGCTTTCTTT. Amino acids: CARMTPGQNTEAFF.

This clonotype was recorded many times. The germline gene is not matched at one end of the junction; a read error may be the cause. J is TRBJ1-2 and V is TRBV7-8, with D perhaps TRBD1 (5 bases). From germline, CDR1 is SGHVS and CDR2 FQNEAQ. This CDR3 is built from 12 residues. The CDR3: CASSRGDYSYTF. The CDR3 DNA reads TGTGCCAGCAGCAGGGGAGACTATAGCTACACCTTC.

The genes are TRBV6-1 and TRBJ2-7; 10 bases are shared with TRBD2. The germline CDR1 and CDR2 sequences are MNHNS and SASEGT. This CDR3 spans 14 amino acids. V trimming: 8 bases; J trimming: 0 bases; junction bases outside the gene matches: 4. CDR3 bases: TGTGCCAGCCAACTAGCGGGAAGCTCCTACGAGCAGTACTTC. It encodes CASQLAGSSYEQYF.

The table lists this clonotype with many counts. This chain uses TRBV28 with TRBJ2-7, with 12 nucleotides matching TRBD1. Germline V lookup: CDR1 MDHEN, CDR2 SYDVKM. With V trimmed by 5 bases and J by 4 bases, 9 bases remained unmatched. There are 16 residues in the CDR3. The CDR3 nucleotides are TGTGCCAGCAGTCTACAACCGGGACAGGGGGCTTACGAGCAGTACTTC. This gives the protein CASSLQPGQGAYEQYF.

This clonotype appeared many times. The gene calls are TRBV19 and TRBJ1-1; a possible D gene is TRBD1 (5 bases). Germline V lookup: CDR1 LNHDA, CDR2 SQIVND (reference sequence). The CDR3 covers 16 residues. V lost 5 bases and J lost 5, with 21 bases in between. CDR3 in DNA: TGTGCCAGTAGTCGATGGAACAGGCCCGTCCCGACTGAAGCTTTCTTT. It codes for CASSRWNRPVPTEAFF.

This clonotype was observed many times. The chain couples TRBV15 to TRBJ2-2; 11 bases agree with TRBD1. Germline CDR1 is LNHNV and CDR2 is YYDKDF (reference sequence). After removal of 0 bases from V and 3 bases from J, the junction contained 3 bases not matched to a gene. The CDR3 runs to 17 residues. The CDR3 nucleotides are TGTGCCACCAGCAGAGATGCGGGACAGGGGGACACCGGGGAGCTGTTTTTT. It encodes CATSRDAGQGDTGELFF.

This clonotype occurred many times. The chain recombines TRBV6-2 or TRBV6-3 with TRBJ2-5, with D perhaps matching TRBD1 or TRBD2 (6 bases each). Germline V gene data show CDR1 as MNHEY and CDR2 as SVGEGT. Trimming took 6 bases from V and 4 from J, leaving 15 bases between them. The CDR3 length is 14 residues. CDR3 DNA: TGTGCCAGCAGCCACAGGGACGGGGGAGAGACCCAGTACTTC. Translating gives CASSHRDGGETQYF.

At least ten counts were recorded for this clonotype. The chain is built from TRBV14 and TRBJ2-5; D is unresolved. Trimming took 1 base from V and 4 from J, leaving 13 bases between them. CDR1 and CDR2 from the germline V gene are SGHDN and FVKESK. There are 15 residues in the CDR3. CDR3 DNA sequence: TGTGCCAGCAGCCAAGGATGGCAGGAAGGAGAGACCCAGTACTTC. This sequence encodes CASSQGWQEGETQYF.

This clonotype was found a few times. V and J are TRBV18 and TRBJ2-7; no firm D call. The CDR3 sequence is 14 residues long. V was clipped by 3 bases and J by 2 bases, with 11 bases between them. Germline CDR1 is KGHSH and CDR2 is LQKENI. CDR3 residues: CASSPGRAPYEQYF. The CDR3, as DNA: TGTGCCAGCTCACCGGGTCGGGCCCCCTACGAGCAGTACTTC.

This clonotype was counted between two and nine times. The CDR3 nucleotides are TGTGCCAGCAGCCAAGTCGTCTACGAGCAGTACTTC. Translation: CASSQVVYEQYF. This chain uses TRBV14 with TRBJ2-7; the D is unclear. Per the germline V gene, CDR1 is SGHDN and CDR2 is FVKESK. The CDR3 is made up of 12 amino acids. Trimming removed 1 base from V and 3 bases from J, with 4 bases in between.

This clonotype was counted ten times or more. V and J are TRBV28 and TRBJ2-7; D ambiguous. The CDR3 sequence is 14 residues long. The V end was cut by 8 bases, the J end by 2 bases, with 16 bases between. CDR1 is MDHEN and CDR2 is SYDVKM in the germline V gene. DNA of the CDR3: TGTGCCAGCTCCCAGGCCGACTTGCCCTACGAGCAGTACTTC. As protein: CASSQADLPYEQYF.